This T cell receptor (beta chain) originates from a study of blood T cell repertoires in COVID-19. About the research overall: The United States, Italy and Spain supplied acute and convalescent COVID-19 samples.

Germline V gives CDR1 SGHRS, CDR2 YFSETQ. This CDR3 has 14 residues. V lost 2 bases and J lost 10, with 16 bases in between. Across over 20 US areas, participants ranged in age from 18 to 89 years. Which cohort a participant joined came from the clinical history participants gave. Original analysis: Reference gene primers were amplified, and this amplification served to estimate nucleated cell counts. Assay: immunoSEQ multiplex PCR; the TCRdb copy retains only in-frame clones and omits some. D and trimming were read from the DNA, whereas the V and J calls and clone size are those reported in that table. The repertoire consists of a few hundred thousand clones, with roughly 90% occurring once and the leading ten covering 0.75% to 1%. A few counts support this clone.

The chain has TRBV5-1 and TRBJ2-1, with D hard to call. The TCR sequence derives from a woman in her twenties or thirties who had recovered from COVID-19. The specimen was PBMCs or T cells enriched from blood (not recorded which). CDR3 sequence (DNA): TGCGCCAGCAGCTTACCAATGTCGGGTGGCGAGCAGTTCTTC. Amino acid sequence: CASSLPMSGGEQFF.